This T cell receptor (beta chain) was identified in a study of blood T cell repertoires in COVID-19 (dated by TCRdb to 2020 to 2021). Describing the broader study: Samples covering the acute and convalescent phases of COVID-19 were provided by collaborators in the United States, Italy and Spain. The prospective study material was composed of cDNA or gDNA derived from T cells, B-cell-depleted T cells, or PBMCs. Deeply sampled blood TCRbeta repertoires from subjects exposed to, actively infected with, or recovered from COVID-19 were included in the dataset. The repertoires were released in a freely available public database meant as a resource for research on the immune response to SARS-CoV-2. The samples were drawn from the first 160 participants of the ongoing ImmuneRACE study and from 1,200 or so subjects provided by 6 global collaborators. Sample metadata almost always included a de-identified subject ID, COVID-19 status, age in years and sex. Where available, HLA class I and class II types were taken from metadata supplied by the sample provider and were not determined by assay-based typing. Summary of the overall study and its limitations: Clinical and demographic metadata were provided uncurated, with the amount varying by source and participant.

Collaborating institutions collected whole blood in K2EDTA tubes following their own protocols. For TCRbeta analysis, collaborators shipped samples as frozen whole blood, isolated PBMCs, or DNA extracted from either of those sample types. TCRbeta CDR3 regions were amplified from genomic DNA using the immunoSEQ Assay, a bias-controlled multiplex PCR. The authors' analysis ran thus. Within the assay, amplification of reference gene primers was used to estimate how many nucleated cells each sample contained. To quantify the absolute abundance of each unique TCRbeta CDR3 rearrangement, sequence reads were collapsed and filtered. Productive Simpson clonality was computed per sample as the square root of Simpson's diversity index over productive rearrangements. TCRdb carries this immuneACCESS record with in-frame sequences only. Its versions omit some clonotypes, under half of them owing to an unresolved V gene in the studies checked, with the rest unexplained. V and J calls and clone size follow that table, whereas D and trimming were derived from the DNA. In all, the sample holds approximately 220,000 clones, and under 90% of those were seen once. The ten largest clones add up to about 4.8% of the sample.

With regard to this clone: Its cognate antigen has yet to be identified. No per-base quality is available; no much larger clone lies one base away.

The CDR3 has 16 amino acids, counting the end cysteine and phenylalanine. The entry retains the CDR3 DNA only, 48 bases that are in frame from base 1. The germline V end is reduced by 6 bases and the J end by 8 bases; junction bases left unmatched: 13. According to the germline V gene, CDR1 reads MGHRA and CDR2 reads YSYEKL. Recombination connected TRBV4-1 to TRBJ1-4, with 9 middle bases fitting TRBD1. The sample consisted of peripheral blood. This clonotype originated in a man between 50 and 59 years old with acute or convalescent COVID-19. The DNA sequence follows: TGCGCCAGCAGACGAGCCCGCGGGACAGGGAAAGAAAAACTGTTTTTT. This translates into CASRRARGTGKEKLFF.